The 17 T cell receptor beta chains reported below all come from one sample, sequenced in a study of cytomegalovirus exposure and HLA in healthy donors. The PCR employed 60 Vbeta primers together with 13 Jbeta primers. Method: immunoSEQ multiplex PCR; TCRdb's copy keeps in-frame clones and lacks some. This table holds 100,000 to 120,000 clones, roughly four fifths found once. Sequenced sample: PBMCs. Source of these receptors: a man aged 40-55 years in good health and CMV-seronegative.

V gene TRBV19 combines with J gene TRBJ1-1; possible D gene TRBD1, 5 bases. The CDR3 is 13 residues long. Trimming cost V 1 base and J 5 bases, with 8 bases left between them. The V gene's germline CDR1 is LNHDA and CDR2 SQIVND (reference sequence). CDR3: CASSIAGITEAFF. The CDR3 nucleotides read TGTGCCAGTAGTATAGCAGGGATTACTGAAGCTTTCTTT.

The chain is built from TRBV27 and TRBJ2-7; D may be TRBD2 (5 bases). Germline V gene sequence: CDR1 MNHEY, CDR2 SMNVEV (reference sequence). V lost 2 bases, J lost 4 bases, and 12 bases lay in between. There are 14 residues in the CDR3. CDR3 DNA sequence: TGTGCCAGCAGTTTAAGAGGGCCGCGATACGAGCAGTACTTC. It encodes CASSLRGPRYEQYF.

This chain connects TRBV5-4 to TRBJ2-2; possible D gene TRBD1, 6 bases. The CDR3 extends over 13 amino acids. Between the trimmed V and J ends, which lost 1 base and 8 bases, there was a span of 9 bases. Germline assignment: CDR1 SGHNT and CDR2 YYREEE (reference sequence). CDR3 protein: CASSLTGRGELFF. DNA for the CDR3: TGTGCCAGCAGCTTGACAGGGCGAGGGGAGCTGTTTTTT.

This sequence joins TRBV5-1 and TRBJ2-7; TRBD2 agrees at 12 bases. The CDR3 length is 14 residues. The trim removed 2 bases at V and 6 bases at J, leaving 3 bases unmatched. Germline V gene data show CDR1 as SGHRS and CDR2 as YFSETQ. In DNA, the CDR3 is TGCGCCAGCAGCTTAACACTAGCGGGAGGCGAGCAGTACTTC. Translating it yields CASSLTLAGGEQYF.

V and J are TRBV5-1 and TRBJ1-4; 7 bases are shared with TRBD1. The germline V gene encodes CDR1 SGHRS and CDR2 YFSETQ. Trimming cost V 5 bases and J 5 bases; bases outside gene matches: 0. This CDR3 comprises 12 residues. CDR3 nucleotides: TGCGCCAGCAGGACAGGGAATGAAAAACTGTTTTTT. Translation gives CASRTGNEKLFF.

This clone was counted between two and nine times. The chain's CDR3 is CASSFGGTNEKLFF. CDR3 nucleotide sequence: TGTGCCAGCAGTTTTGGGGGGACTAATGAAAAACTGTTTTTT. V usage is TRBV6-5 and J usage is TRBJ1-4; a possible D gene is TRBD1 (5 bases). Germline CDR1 MNHEY, CDR2 SVGAGI. The CDR3 has 14 residues. V shed 4 bases and J shed 2 bases, with 8 bases lying between them.

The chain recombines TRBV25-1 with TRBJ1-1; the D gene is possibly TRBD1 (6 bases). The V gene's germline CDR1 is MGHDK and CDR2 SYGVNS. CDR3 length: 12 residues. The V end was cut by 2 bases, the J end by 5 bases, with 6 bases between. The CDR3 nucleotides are TGTGCCAGCAGTGAACAGGGGACTGAAGCTTTCTTT. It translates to CASSEQGTEAFF.

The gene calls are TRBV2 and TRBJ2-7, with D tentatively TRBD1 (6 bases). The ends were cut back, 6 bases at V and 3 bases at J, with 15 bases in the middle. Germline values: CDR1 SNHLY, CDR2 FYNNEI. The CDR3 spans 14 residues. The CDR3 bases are TGTGCCAGCAGAGGGGGACAAGCGTTCTACGAGCAGTACTTC. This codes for CASRGGQAFYEQYF.

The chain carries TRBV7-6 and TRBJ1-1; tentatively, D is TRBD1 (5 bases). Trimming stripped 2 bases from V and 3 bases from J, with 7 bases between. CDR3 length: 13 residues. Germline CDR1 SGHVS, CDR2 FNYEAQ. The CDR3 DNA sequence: TGTGCCAGCAGCTTACGGGGGTACACTGAAGCTTTCTTT. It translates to CASSLRGYTEAFF.

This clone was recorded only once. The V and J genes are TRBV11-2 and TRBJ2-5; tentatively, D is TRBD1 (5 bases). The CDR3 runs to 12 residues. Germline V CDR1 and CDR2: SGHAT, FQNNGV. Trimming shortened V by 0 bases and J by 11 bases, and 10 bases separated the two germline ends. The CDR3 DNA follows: TGTGCCAGCAGCTTAGAGGGGCCGCAACAGTACTTC. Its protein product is CASSLEGPQQYF.

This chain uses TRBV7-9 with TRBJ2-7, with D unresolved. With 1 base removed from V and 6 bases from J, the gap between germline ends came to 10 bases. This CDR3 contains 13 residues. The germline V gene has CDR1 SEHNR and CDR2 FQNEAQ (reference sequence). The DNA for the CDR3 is TGTGCCAGCAGCTTAGGCCCAACAACCGAGCAGTACTTC. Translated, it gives CASSLGPTTEQYF.

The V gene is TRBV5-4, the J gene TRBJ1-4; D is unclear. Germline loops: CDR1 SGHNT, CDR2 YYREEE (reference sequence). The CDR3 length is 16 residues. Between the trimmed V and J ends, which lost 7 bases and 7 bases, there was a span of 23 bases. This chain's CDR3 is CASEPRMRSESEKLFF. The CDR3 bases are TGTGCCAGCGAACCCCGAATGAGAAGCGAGAGTGAAAAACTGTTTTTT.

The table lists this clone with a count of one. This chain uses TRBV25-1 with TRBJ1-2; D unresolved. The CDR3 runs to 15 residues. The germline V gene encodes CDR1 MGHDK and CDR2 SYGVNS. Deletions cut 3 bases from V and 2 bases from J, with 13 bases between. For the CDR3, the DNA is TGTGCCAGCAGTGACCCTACGACAAGCAACTATGGCTACACCTTC. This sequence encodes CASSDPTTSNYGYTF.

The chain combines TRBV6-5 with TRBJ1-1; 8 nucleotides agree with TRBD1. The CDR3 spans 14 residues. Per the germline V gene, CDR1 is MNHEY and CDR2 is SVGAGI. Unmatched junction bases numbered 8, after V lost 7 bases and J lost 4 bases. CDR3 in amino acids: CASIKQGVSTEAFF. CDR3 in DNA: TGTGCCAGCATCAAACAGGGGGTGAGCACTGAAGCTTTCTTT.

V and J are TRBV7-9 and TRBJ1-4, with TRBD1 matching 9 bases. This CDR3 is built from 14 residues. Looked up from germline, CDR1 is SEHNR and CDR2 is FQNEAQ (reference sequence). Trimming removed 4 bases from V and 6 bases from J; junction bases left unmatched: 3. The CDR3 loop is CASSWGQGYEKLFF. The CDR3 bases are TGTGCCAGCAGCTGGGGACAGGGCTATGAAAAACTGTTTTTT.

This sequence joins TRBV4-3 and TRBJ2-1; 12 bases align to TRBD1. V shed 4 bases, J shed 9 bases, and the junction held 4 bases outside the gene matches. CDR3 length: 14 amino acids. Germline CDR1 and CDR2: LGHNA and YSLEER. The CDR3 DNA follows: TGCGCCAGCAGCCGGGACAGGGGGCTTGGTGAGCAGTTCTTC. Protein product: CASSRDRGLGEQFF.

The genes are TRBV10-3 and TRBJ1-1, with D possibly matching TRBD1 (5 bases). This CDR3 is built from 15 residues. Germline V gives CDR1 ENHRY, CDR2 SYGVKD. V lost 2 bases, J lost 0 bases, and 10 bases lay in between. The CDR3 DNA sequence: TGTGCCATCAGTGAGGGTCAGGGAATGAACACTGAAGCTTTCTTT. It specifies CAISEGQGMNTEAFF.